These 21 T cell receptor beta chains came from one sample sequenced in a study of T cells expressing NK-cell markers. Using the 5' RACE reads, TCRdb records one entry per CDR3 protein without DNA. The clone table shows about 150,000 distinct CDR3 sequences, with the ten largest holding less than 40%. Material for sequencing was blood T cells: a sorted CD56 or NKG2C T cell subset, CD4+ or CD8+ T cells, or bulk PBMC T cells (not recorded which). These receptors all come from a woman aged 50 to 60 in good health.

The rearrangement uses TRBV24-1 and TRBJ2-7; TCRdb names TRBD1, which stays unverified in the absence of DNA. Germline values: CDR1 KGHDR, CDR2 SFDVKD. CDR3 length equals 15 residues. The CDR3 loop is CATSDGLGQPYEQYF.

The V and J genes are TRBV9 and TRBJ2-2; TCRdb names TRBD1, which stays unverified in the absence of DNA. CDR1 and CDR2 from the germline V gene are SGDLS and YYNGEE. The CDR3 totals 17 residues. CDR3 loop: CASSVNLDRPNTGELFF.

The chain combines TRBV5-1 with TRBJ2-3; TCRdb's D call of TRBD1 is untestable without DNA. Germline-derived CDR1 and CDR2 are SGHRS and YFSETQ. The CDR3 covers 14 residues. CDR3 amino acids: CASSLDRGTDTQYF.

This chain connects TRBV12-3 or TRBV12-4 to TRBJ2-3; TCRdb designates TRBD2, a call that cannot be tested without DNA. The CDR3 length is 17 residues. The CDR3 loop reads CASSREGGLAGADTQYF.

The CDR3 region is CSASAQTNYGYTF. The chain joins TRBV20-1 to TRBJ1-2. The germline CDR1 and CDR2 sequences are DFQATT and SNEGSKA (reference sequence). The CDR3 extends over 13 amino acids.

The chain employs TRBV7-2 and TRBJ2-1. This CDR3 is 11 amino acids long. Germline V gene sequence: CDR1 SGHTA, CDR2 FQGNSA. This CDR3 is CASSLTGEQFF. Variable domain in full (rest from reference TRBV7-2 and TRBJ2-1): GAGVSQSPSNKVTEKGKDVELRCDPISGHTALYWYRQSLGQGLEFLIYFQGNSAPDKSGLPSDRFSAERTGGSVSTLTIQRTQQEDSAVYLCASSLTGEQFFGPGTRLTVL.

The V gene is TRBV7-8, the J gene TRBJ2-3; TCRdb selects TRBD1, and the lack of DNA leaves this call unchecked. Germline assignment: CDR1 SGHVS and CDR2 FQNEAQ. CDR3 length equals 16 residues. CDR3 amino acids: CASSLSGTQGAATQYF.

The chain has TRBV3-1 and TRBJ2-1; TCRdb indicates TRBD1, and absent DNA this call remains unverified. Germline CDR1 reads LGHDT; CDR2 reads YNNKEL (reference sequence). The CDR3 is made up of 16 amino acids. CDR3 in amino acids: CASSPFHLLGENEQFF.

The CDR3 here is CASSQEATVNTGELFF. The J gene is TRBJ2-2, the V gene TRBV4-1; TCRdb calls TRBD1, which cannot be checked without DNA. This CDR3 comprises 16 residues. Germline CDR1 is MGHRA and CDR2 is YSYEKL.

The rearrangement links TRBV27 to TRBJ1-1; TCRdb picks TRBD1, but there is no DNA to check that call. Germline V CDR1 and CDR2: MNHEY, SMNVEV (reference sequence). The CDR3 covers 13 residues. The chain's CDR3 is CASSTLWGTEAFF.

V usage is TRBV29-1 and J usage is TRBJ1-1. Germline assignment: CDR1 SQVTM and CDR2 ANQGSEA. This CDR3 is 11 amino acids long. The CDR3 loop reads CSGTTNTEAFF.

The chain links TRBV5-6 to TRBJ2-1; TCRdb picks TRBD1, but there is no DNA to check that call. The CDR3 runs to 15 residues. Germline CDR1 is SGHDT and CDR2 is YYEEEE. CDR3 sequence reads: CASSWGTGPNNEQFF.

The CDR3 sequence is CSASLREPYEQYF. The V gene is TRBV20-1, the J gene TRBJ2-7. The CDR3 runs 13 residues. In germline, CDR1 is DFQATT, CDR2 SNEGSKA (reference sequence).

The gene calls are TRBV15 and TRBJ2-7; TCRdb picks TRBD1, but there is no DNA to check that call. The CDR3 is 13 amino acids. In germline, CDR1 is LNHNV, CDR2 YYDKDF (reference sequence). Here the CDR3 reads CATSSPGGYEQYF.

This rearrangement joins TRBV12-3 or TRBV12-4 to TRBJ2-1. This CDR3 contains 16 residues. The CDR3 here is CASSLSTALSYNEQFF.

The genes are TRBV27 and TRBJ2-3; TCRdb's assignment of TRBD1 cannot be checked, as there is no DNA. The germline gives CDR1 MNHEY, CDR2 SMNVEV (reference sequence). The CDR3 covers 18 residues. CDR3: CASSLLGPQGGAMDTQYF.

This chain connects TRBV9 to TRBJ2-1; TCRdb calls TRBD1, which cannot be checked without DNA. The CDR3 has 15 residues. Germline values: CDR1 SGDLS, CDR2 YYNGEE. CDR3 region: CASSPKGGVINEQFF.

V is TRBV29-1 and J is TRBJ2-6; TCRdb's D call, TRBD1, is unchecked because there is no DNA. Germline assignment: CDR1 SQVTM and CDR2 ANQGSEA. This CDR3 has 15 residues. The chain's CDR3 is CSVEDQGAGANVLTF.

The chain joins TRBV5-5 to TRBJ1-2; as DNA is missing, the TRBD1 call by TCRdb cannot be tested. The germline gives CDR1 SGHKS, CDR2 YYEKEE (reference sequence). This CDR3 is built from 14 residues. The CDR3 reads CASSLEGDRVSHTF.

This chain uses TRBV7-9 with TRBJ2-3. The CDR3 runs 14 residues. CDR1 is SEHNR, CDR2 FQNEAQ, per germline (reference sequence). CDR3 in amino acids: CASSLEGSTDTQYF.

The rearrangement uses TRBV6-4 and TRBJ2-3. CDR3 length: 13 residues. Germline assignment: CDR1 MRHNA and CDR2 SNTAGT. The CDR3: CASSPVQEDTQYF.